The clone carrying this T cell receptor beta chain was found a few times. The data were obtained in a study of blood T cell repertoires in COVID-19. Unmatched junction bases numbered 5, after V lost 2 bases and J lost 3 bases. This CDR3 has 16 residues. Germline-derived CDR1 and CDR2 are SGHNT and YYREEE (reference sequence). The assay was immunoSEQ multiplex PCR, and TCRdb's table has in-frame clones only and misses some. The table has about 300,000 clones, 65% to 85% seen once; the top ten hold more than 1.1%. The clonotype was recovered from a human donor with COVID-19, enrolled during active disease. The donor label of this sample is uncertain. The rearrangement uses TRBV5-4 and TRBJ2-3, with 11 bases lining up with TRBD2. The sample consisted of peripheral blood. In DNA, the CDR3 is TGTGCCAGCAGCTTTAGCGGGAGGGCGAGTACAGATACGCAGTATTTT. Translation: CASSFSGRASTDTQYF.